Below are 6 T cell receptor beta chains sequenced from a single sample in a study of T cells in Graves' hyperthyroidism and ophthalmopathy (dated 2019 in TCRdb). Library preparation was by multiplex PCR. Sequencing was carried out with an Illumina HiSeq 2000. The TCR beta CDR3 regions were amplified from RNA transcripts. The TCR CDR3 was subjected to a first round of RT-PCR using the HTBI primer set and the Qiagen OneStep RT-PCR kit. The raw public data were reprocessed by TCRdb itself: fastp quality trimming at Q25, MiXCR clonotype calling, in-frame beta chains only. Every CDR3 protein is listed once, alongside the most common genes and DNA of its rows. The sample table lists a few hundred thousand distinct CDR3 sequences, 15% to 20% of them with a count of one. Clones ranked in the top ten supply 15% of the sample. Input material: blood. These receptors were taken from a woman between 35 and 50 years old with Graves' ophthalmopathy.

The rearrangement joins TRBV13 to TRBJ1-1; 7 nucleotides match TRBD1. Germline CDR1 and CDR2: PRHDT and FYEKMQ (reference sequence). The V gene end was trimmed by 5 bases and the J gene end by 4 bases; junction bases not matched to a gene: 10. The CDR3 consists of 15 residues. Here the CDR3 reads CASSSRQGEATEAFF. The CDR3 coding sequence is TGTGCCAGCAGCAGTCGACAGGGAGAAGCCACTGAAGCTTTCTTT.

At least ten counts were recorded for this clonotype. V usage is TRBV10-2 and J usage is TRBJ2-5, with TRBD2 matching 15 bases. CDR1 and CDR2 (germline): WSHSY, SAAADI. J was trimmed by 5 bases and V by 3 bases; bases with no gene match: 1. The CDR3 is 15 residues long. The DNA of the CDR3 is TGCGCCAGCAGTGATGGACTAGCGGGAGGGGAGACCCAGTACTTC. Amino acids: CASSDGLAGGETQYF.

V usage is TRBV19 and J usage is TRBJ2-7; 9 bases match TRBD1. The CDR3 is made up of 14 amino acids. The ends lost 5 bases at V and 6 bases at J; junction bases unmatched: 8. Germline loops: CDR1 LNHDA, CDR2 SQIVND (reference sequence). CDR3 in DNA: TGTGCCAGTAGTTCACAGGGGGCGCGTCTCGAGCAGTACTTC. Encoded protein: CASSSQGARLEQYF.

This clonotype was found once. A read error may be the cause here, since a much bigger clone is one base away. V is TRBV19 and J is TRBJ1-2, with a tentative D call TRBD1 (5 bases). The CDR3 runs to 12 residues. From germline, CDR1 is LNHDA and CDR2 SQIVND (reference sequence). The CDR3 loop reads CASIGDLYGHTF. For the CDR3, the DNA is TGTGCCAGTATTGGGGACCTCTATGGCCACACCTTC.

This clonotype has a count of ten or more. The chain is built from TRBV6-5 and TRBJ1-2; 7 bases are a match to TRBD1. V lost 10 bases and J lost 2; bases outside the gene matches: 4. CDR1 is MNHEY and CDR2 is SVGAGI in the germline V gene. CDR3 length: 12 amino acids. Written as DNA, the CDR3 is TGTGCCACCGGACAGGAGAACTATGGCTACACCTTC. Its translation: CATGQENYGYTF.

This clonotype was recorded many times. The chain joins TRBV6-4 to TRBJ1-1; D possibly corresponds to TRBD1 (5 bases). The V gene's germline CDR1 is MRHNA and CDR2 SNTAGT. The CDR3 consists of 16 residues. The germline V and J ends were trimmed by 4 bases and 4 bases, with 19 bases remaining between them. This CDR3 is CASSARDQGLVTEAFF. The CDR3 DNA follows: TGTGCCAGCAGTGCCCGGGACCAGGGTTTGGTCACTGAAGCTTTCTTT.